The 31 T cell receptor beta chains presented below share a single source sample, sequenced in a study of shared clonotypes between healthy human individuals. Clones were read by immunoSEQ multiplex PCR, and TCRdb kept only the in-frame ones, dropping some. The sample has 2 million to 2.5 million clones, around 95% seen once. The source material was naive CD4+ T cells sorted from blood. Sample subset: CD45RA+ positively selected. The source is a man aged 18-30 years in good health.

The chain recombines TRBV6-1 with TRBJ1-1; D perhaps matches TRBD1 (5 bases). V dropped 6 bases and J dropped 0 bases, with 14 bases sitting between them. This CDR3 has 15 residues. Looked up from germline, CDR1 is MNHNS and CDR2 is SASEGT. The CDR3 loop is CASRAGGHMNTEAFF. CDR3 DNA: TGTGCCAGCAGGGCGGGAGGACACATGAACACTGAAGCTTTCTTT.

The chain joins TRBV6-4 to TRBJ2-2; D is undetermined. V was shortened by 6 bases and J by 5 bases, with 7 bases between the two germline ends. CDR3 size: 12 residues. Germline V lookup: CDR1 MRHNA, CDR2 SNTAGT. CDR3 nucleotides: TGTGCCAGCAGCAGAGAGACCGGGGAGCTGTTTTTT. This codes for CASSRETGELFF.

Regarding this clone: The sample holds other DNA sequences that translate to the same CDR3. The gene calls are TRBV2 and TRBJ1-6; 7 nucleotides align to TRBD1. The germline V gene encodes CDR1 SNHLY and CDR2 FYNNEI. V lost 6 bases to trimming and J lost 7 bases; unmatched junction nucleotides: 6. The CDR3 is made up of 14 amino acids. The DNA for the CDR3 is TGTGCCAGCAGCGGGGCAGGGGGGAATTCACCCCTCCACTTT. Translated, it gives CASSGAGGNSPLHF.

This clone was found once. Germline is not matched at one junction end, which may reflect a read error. The CDR3 sequence: CGSSQDYPAGVVRYNEQFF. The CDR3 DNA follows: TGCGGCAGCAGCCAAGATTACCCAGCGGGAGTGGTAAGGTACAATGAGCAGTTCTTC. The V gene is TRBV4-3, the J gene TRBJ2-1, with 8 nucleotides matching TRBD2. From germline, CDR1 is LGHNA and CDR2 YSLEER. The CDR3 extends over 19 amino acids.

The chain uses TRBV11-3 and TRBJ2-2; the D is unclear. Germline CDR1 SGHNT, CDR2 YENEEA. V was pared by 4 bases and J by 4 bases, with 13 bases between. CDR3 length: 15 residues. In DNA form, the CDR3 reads TGTGCCAGCAGCTCTAAATACGACTCCACCGGGGAGCTGTTTTTT. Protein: CASSSKYDSTGELFF.

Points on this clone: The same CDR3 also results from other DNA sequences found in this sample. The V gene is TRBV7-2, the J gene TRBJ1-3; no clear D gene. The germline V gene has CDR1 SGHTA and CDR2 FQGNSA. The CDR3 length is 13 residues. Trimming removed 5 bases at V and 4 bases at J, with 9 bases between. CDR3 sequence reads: CASSLGAGNTIYF. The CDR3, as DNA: TGTGCCAGCAGCCTCGGTGCGGGAAACACCATATATTTT.

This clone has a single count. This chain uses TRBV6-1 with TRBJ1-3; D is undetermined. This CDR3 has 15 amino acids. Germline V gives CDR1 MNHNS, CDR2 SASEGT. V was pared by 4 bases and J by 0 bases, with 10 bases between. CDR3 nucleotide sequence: TGTGCCAGCAGTGCCCTCTACGGCTCTGGAAACACCATATATTTT. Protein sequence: CASSALYGSGNTIYF.

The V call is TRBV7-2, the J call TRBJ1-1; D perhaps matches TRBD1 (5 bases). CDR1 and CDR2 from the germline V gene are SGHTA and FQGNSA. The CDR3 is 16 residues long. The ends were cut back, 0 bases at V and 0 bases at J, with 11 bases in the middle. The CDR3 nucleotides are TGTGCCAGCAGCTTAGCGTCCGGGACGGTGAACACTGAAGCTTTCTTT. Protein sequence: CASSLASGTVNTEAFF.

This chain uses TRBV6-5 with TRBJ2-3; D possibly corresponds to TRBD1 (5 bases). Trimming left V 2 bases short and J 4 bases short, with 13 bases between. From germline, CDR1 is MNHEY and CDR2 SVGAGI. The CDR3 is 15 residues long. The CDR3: CASSYGAYTSDTQYF. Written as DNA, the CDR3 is TGTGCCAGCAGTTACGGGGCCTACACGTCAGATACGCAGTATTTT.

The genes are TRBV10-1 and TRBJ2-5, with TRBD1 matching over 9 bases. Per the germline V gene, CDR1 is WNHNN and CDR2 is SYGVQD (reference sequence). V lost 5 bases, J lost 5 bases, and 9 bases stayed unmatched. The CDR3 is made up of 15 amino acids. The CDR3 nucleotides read TGCGCCAGCAGTAAGAATGGACAGGGGATGGAGACCCAGTACTTC. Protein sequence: CASSKNGQGMETQYF.

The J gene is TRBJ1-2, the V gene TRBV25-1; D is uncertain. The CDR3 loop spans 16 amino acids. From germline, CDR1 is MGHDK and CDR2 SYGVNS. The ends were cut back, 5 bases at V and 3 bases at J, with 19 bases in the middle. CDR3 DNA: TGTGCCAGCAGTCTACATTGGGGAGGGCGCGACTATGGCTACACCTTC. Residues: CASSLHWGGRDYGYTF.

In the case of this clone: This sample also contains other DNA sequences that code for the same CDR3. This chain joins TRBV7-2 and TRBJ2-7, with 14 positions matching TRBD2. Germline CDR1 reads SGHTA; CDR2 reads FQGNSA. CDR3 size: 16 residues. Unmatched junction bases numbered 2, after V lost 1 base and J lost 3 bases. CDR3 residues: CASSLVGTSGSYEQYF. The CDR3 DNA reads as TGTGCCAGCAGCTTAGTGGGGACTAGCGGGAGCTACGAGCAGTACTTC.

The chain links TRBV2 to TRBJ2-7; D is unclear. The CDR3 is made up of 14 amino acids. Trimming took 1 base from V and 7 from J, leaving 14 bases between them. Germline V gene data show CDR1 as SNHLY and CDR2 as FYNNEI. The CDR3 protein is CASSEDGLIGEQYF. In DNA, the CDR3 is TGTGCCAGCAGTGAAGACGGCCTGATAGGGGAGCAGTACTTC.

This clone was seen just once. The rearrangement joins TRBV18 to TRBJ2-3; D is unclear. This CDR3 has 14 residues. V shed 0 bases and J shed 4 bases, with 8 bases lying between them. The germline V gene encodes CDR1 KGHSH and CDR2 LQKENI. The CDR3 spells CASSPPSEPDTQYF. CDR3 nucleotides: TGTGCCAGCTCACCACCGAGCGAGCCAGATACGCAGTATTTT.

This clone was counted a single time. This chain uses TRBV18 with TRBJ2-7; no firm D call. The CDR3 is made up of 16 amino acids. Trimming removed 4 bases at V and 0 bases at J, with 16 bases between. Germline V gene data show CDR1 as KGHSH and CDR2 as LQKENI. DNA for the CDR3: TGTGCCAGCTCACATGGTAGTACTACGTCCTCCTACGAGCAGTACTTC. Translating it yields CASSHGSTTSSYEQYF.

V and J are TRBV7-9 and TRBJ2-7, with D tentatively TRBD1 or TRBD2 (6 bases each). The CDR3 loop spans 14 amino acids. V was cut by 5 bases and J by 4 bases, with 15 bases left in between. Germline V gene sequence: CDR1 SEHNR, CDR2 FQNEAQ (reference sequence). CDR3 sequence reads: CASSPLRGRYEQYF. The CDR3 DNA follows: TGTGCCAGCAGCCCCCTAAGGGGGAGGTACGAGCAGTACTTC.

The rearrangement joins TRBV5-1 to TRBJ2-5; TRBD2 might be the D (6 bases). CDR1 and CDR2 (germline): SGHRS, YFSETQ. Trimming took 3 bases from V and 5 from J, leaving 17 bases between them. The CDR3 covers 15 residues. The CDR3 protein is CASSSGLPRGETQYF. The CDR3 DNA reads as TGCGCCAGCAGCTCGGGACTCCCTCGTGGGGAGACCCAGTACTTC.

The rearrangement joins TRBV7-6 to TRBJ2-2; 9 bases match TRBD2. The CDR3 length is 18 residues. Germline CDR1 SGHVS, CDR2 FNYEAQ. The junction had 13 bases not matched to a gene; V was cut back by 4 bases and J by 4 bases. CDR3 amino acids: CASSSPLGGGELTGELFF. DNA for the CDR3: TGTGCCAGCAGCTCCCCCCTTGGCGGGGGGGAGCTCACCGGGGAGCTGTTTTTT.

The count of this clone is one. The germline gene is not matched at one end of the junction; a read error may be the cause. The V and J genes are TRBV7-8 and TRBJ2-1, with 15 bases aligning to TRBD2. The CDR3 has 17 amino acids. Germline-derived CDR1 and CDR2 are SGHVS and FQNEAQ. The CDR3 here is CASSLGGLAGGYSEQFF. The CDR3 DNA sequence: TGTGCCAGCAGCTTGGGGGGACTAGCGGGAGGATACAGTGAGCAGTTCTTC.

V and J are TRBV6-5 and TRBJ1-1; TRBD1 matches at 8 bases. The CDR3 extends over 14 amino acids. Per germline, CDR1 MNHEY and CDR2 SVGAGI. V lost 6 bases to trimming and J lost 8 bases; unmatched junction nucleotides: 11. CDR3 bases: TGTGCCAGCAGGACGGGACAGGTGAACGGAGAAGCTTTCTTT. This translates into CASRTGQVNGEAFF.

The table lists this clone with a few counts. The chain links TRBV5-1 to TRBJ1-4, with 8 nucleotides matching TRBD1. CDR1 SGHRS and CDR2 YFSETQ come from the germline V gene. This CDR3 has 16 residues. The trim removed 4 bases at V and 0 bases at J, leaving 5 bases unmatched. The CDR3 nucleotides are TGCGCCAGCAGCCCGGGACAGGTTGCAACTAATGAAAAACTGTTTTTT. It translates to CASSPGQVATNEKLFF.

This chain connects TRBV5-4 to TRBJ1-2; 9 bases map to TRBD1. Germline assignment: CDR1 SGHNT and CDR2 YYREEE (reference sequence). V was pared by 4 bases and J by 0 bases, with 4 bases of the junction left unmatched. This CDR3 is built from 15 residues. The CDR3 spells CASSLGQGTNYGYTF. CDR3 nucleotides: TGTGCCAGCAGCCTGGGACAGGGAACTAACTATGGCTACACCTTC.

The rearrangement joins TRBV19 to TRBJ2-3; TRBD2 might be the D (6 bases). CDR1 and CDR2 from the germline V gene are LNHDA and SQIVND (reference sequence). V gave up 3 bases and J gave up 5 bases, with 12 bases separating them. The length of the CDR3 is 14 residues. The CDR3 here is CASSIVAAGDTQYF. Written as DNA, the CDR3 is TGTGCCAGTAGTATTGTAGCGGCCGGAGATACGCAGTATTTT.

CDR3 bases: TGCAGCGTTCCAAAACAGGGGGTCCAGTACTTC. Residues: CSVPKQGVQYF. The chain links TRBV29-1 to TRBJ2-5, with 8 bases matching TRBD1. V was clipped by 5 bases and J by 10 bases; unmatched bases: 6. CDR1 and CDR2 from the germline V gene are SQVTM and ANQGSEA. This CDR3 has 11 amino acids.

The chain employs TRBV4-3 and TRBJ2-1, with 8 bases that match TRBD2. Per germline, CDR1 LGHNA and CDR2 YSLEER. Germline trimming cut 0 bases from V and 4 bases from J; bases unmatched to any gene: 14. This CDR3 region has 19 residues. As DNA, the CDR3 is TGCGCCAGCAGCCAAGATCGGTTTAGCGGGATCCGGGCATACAATGAGCAGTTCTTC. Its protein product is CASSQDRFSGIRAYNEQFF.

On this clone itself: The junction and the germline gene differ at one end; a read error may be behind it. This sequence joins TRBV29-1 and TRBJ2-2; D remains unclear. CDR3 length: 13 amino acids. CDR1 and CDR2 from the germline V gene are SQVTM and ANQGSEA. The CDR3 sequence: CTVMGTNTGELFF. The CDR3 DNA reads TGCACCGTTATGGGGACGAACACCGGGGAGCTGTTTTTT.

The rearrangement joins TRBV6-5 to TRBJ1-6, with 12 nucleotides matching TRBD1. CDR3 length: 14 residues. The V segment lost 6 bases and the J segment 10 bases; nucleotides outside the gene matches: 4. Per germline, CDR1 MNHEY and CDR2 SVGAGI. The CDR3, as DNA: TGTGCCAGCAGCCGGGACAGGGGGCACTCACCCCTCCACTTT. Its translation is CASSRDRGHSPLHF.

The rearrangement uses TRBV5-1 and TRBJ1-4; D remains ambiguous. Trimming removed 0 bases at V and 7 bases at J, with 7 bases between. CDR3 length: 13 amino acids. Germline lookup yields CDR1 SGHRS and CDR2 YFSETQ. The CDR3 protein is CASSLEGAEKLFF. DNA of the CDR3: TGCGCCAGCAGCTTGGAAGGTGCTGAAAAACTGTTTTTT.

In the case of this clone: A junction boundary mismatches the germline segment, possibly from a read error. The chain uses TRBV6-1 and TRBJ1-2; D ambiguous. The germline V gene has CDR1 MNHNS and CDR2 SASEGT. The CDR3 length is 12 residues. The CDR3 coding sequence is TGTGCCAGCAGTGAAGCGCTGCAGAGGGAACTTTTC. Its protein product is CASSEALQRELF.

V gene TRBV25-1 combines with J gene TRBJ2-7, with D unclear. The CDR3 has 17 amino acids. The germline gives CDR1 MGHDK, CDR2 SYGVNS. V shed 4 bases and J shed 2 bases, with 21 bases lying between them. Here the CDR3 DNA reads TGTGCCAGCAGTGGTTCCCTCGGTCAGTCCCCCCCCTACGAGCAGTACTTC. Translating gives CASSGSLGQSPPYEQYF.

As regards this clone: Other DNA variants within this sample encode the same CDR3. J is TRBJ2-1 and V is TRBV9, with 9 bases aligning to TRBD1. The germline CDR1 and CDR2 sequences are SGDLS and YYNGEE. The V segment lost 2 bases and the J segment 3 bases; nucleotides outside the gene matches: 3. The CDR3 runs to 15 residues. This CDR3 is CASSVDRGGYNEQFF. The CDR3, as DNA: TGTGCCAGCAGCGTCGACAGGGGGGGCTACAATGAGCAGTTCTTC.